This T cell receptor beta chain derives from a study of blood T cells in healthy people across ages. Using a J-beta primer mix together with a sample-barcoded 5' primer, a second PCR was run for roughly 6 to 12 cycles. TCRdb reprocessed the 5' RACE reads via MiXCR and lists one record per CDR3 protein. In the table there are about 1,400,000 distinct CDR3 sequences, around 59% of which are singletons. Between the trimmed V and J ends, which lost 7 bases and 2 bases, there was a span of 12 bases. Germline V lookup: CDR1 SQVTM, CDR2 ANQGSEA. CDR3 length: 13 amino acids. Sequenced sample: blood. The sequence was collected from a young man in good health. The chain joins TRBV29-1 to TRBJ2-1; D unclear. This CDR3 reads CSGMADPYNEQFF. The CDR3 nucleotides are TGCAGCGGAATGGCCGATCCCTACAATGAGCAGTTCTTC.